This passage covers 30 T cell receptor beta chains from one sample sequenced in a study of cytomegalovirus exposure and HLA in healthy donors. It was with 60 Vbeta and 13 Jbeta primers that the PCR ran. Produced via immunoSEQ multiplex PCR; TCRdb's table is partial and in-frame only. The sample holds more than 100,000 clones; approximately 87% are singletons and the top ten take 1.5%. Material for sequencing was PBMCs. The receptors shown here come from a man aged 40-50 years in good health and CMV-seronegative.

CDR3: CASGLAGPTDTQYF. CDR3 bases: TGTGCCAGCGGGTTAGCGGGACCCACAGATACGCAGTATTTT. The chain is built from TRBV5-5 and TRBJ2-3; TRBD2 agrees at 8 bases. CDR1 and CDR2 from the germline V gene are SGHKS and YYEKEE (reference sequence). V gave up 7 bases and J gave up 2 bases; unmatched junction bases: 6. The length of the CDR3 is 14 residues.

The CDR3: CASSSESGDFPYEQYF. Written as DNA, the CDR3 is TGTGCCAGCAGCTCCGAGAGTGGGGACTTCCCCTACGAGCAGTACTTC. The V call is TRBV7-9, the J call TRBJ2-5; tentative D call: TRBD2 (6 bases). The better agreement between TRBJ2-7 and the DNA end casts doubt on the J call. Germline CDR1 is SEHNR and CDR2 is FQNEAQ (reference sequence). CDR3 size: 16 residues.

The rearrangement joins TRBV29-1 to TRBJ2-3; D is unclear. This CDR3 spans 13 amino acids. Germline V lookup: CDR1 SQVTM, CDR2 ANQGSEA. V gave up 4 bases and J gave up 2 bases, with 10 bases separating them. The DNA of the CDR3 is TGCAGCGTTGGCCACAGAGCCACAGATACGCAGTATTTT. Residues: CSVGHRATDTQYF.

V is TRBV5-6 and J is TRBJ2-7; maybe TRBD2 (6 bases). The V gene's germline CDR1 is SGHDT and CDR2 YYEEEE. The CDR3 covers 14 residues. V shed 3 bases and J shed 2 bases, with 12 bases lying between them. The CDR3 nucleotides are TGTGCCAGCAGCTGGGCAGGCGGGACCTACGAGCAGTACTTC. This codes for CASSWAGGTYEQYF.

The V gene is TRBV7-9, the J gene TRBJ1-5; 9 nucleotides match TRBD1. From germline, CDR1 is SEHNR and CDR2 FQNEAQ (reference sequence). The CDR3 has 17 residues. V shed 5 bases and J 2 bases; nucleotides not matched to a gene: 10. In DNA form, the CDR3 reads TGTGCCAGCAGCGGCCGACGACAGGGGGGTGGCAATCAGCCCCAGCATTTT. Encoded protein: CASSGRRQGGGNQPQHF.

This clone occurred once. This chain links TRBV14 with TRBJ2-2, with D perhaps matching TRBD1 (6 bases). The germline V gene encodes CDR1 SGHDN and CDR2 FVKESK. V dropped 4 bases and J dropped 2 bases, with 11 bases sitting between them. The CDR3 covers 15 residues. CDR3 protein: CASSRRTVNTGELFF. The CDR3 coding sequence is TGTGCCAGCAGCCGTCGGACAGTTAACACCGGGGAGCTGTTTTTT.

The chain employs TRBV7-6 and TRBJ1-4; D possibly corresponds to TRBD1 (6 bases). Trimming cost V 5 bases and J 1 base, with 11 bases left between them. The CDR3 covers 15 residues. Germline V lookup: CDR1 SGHVS, CDR2 FNYEAQ. CDR3 sequence reads: CASSTLQGTNEKLFF. Here the CDR3 DNA reads TGTGCCAGCAGCACCCTACAGGGAACTAATGAAAAACTGTTTTTT.

The J gene is TRBJ2-5, the V gene TRBV27; 8 positions agree with TRBD2. This CDR3 region has 13 residues. Germline V gives CDR1 MNHEY, CDR2 SMNVEV (reference sequence). Germline trimming cut 11 bases from V and 6 bases from J; bases unmatched to any gene: 11. CDR3: CASRGAGAQTQYF. The CDR3 nucleotides read TGTGCCTCAAGGGGAGCGGGAGCCCAGACCCAGTACTTC.

There are a few counts of this clone. The CDR3 DNA follows: TGCGCCAGCAGCTTGGCCGAGGACAGGGGAGATGAGCAGTTCTTC. Translated: CASSLAEDRGDEQFF. The chain joins TRBV5-1 to TRBJ2-1; TRBD1 matches 9 bases. With V trimmed by 0 bases and J by 8 bases, 6 bases remained unmatched. This CDR3 comprises 15 residues. Germline CDR1 and CDR2: SGHRS and YFSETQ.

The chain links TRBV27 to TRBJ1-4; tentative D call: TRBD1 (5 bases). Per the germline V gene, CDR1 is MNHEY and CDR2 is SMNVEV (reference sequence). This CDR3 is 15 amino acids long. V was cut by 8 bases and J by 8 bases, with 21 bases left in between. The DNA for the CDR3 is TGTGCCAGCGGAAACCAGGGACGGACTAGGGAAAAACTGTTTTTT. Amino acid sequence: CASGNQGRTREKLFF.

Turning to this clone: At the DNA level, this CDR3 is encoded by other sequences in the same sample as well. The genes are TRBV4-1 and TRBJ2-5; TRBD2 aligns across 7 bases. Trimming at V came to 4 bases and at J to 5 bases, leaving 10 bases not matched to a gene. Germline-derived CDR1 and CDR2 are MGHRA and YSYEKL. This CDR3 contains 15 residues. The CDR3 sequence is CASSRKGGVQETQYF. CDR3 sequence (DNA): TGCGCCAGCAGCCGAAAGGGAGGGGTACAGGAGACCCAGTACTTC.

In the case of this clone: Its ends do not fully match the called genes, so a read error is possible. This CDR3 reads CSSRLLTGEKLFF. The DNA of the CDR3 is TGTTCCAGCAGGTTGTTAACAGGAGAAAAACTGTTTTTT. V and J are TRBV7-9 and TRBJ1-4, with D perhaps matching TRBD1 (5 bases). CDR1 is SEHNR and CDR2 is FQNEAQ in the germline V gene (reference sequence). CDR3 length: 13 amino acids.

The chain links TRBV7-2 to TRBJ1-1, with 7 positions matching TRBD1. V lost 3 bases, J lost 5 bases, and 6 bases stayed unmatched. The CDR3 is made up of 14 amino acids. The germline V gene has CDR1 SGHTA and CDR2 FQGNSA. The CDR3, as DNA: TGTGCCAGCAGCTTTGGCTTCAGGGGGACTGAAGCTTTCTTT. This codes for CASSFGFRGTEAFF.

This chain connects TRBV7-2 to TRBJ1-5; D unresolved. The CDR3 spans 13 residues. Per the germline V gene, CDR1 is SGHTA and CDR2 is FQGNSA. Trimming removed 1 base at V and 13 bases at J, with 14 bases between. CDR3 sequence reads: CASSLEVENSQHF. In DNA, the CDR3 is TGTGCCAGCAGCTTAGAGGTGGAGAACTCACAGCATTTT. The whole variable domain, remainder taken from reference TRBV7-2 and TRBJ1-5, is GAGVSQSPSNKVTEKGKDVELRCDPISGHTALYWYRQSLGQGLEFLIYFQGNSAPDKSGLPSDRFSAERTGGSVSTLTIQRTQQEDSAVYLCASSLEVENSQHFGDGTRLSIL.

This chain uses TRBV28 with TRBJ2-7, with 7 bases identical to TRBD2. Trimming at V came to 7 bases and at J to 4 bases, leaving 7 bases not matched to a gene. CDR3 size: 13 residues. The germline CDR1 and CDR2 sequences are MDHEN and SYDVKM. DNA of the CDR3: TGTGCCAGCACCCTTGGGGGGGGGTACGAGCAGTACTTC. Residues: CASTLGGGYEQYF.

This clone was picked up a small number of times. The V call is TRBV5-1, the J call TRBJ2-7, with TRBD1 matching 7 bases. This CDR3 is 14 amino acids long. V gave up 2 bases and J gave up 1 base; unmatched junction bases: 3. CDR1 is SGHRS and CDR2 is YFSETQ in the germline V gene. This CDR3 is CASSFQGVSYEQYF. In nucleotides, the CDR3 is TGCGCCAGCAGCTTCCAGGGGGTGTCCTACGAGCAGTACTTC.

The chain joins TRBV28 to TRBJ1-2; D is uncertain. Germline CDR1 MDHEN, CDR2 SYDVKM. CDR3 length: 16 residues. V was trimmed by 1 base and J by 4 bases, leaving 16 bases between them. The CDR3 loop is CASSLSGSGFGYGYTF. The CDR3 bases are TGTGCCAGCAGTTTATCCGGGTCGGGGTTTGGCTATGGCTACACCTTC.

The rearrangement joins TRBV7-9 to TRBJ2-1, with 9 bases that match TRBD2. The V and J ends lost 5 bases and 4 bases, in that order; junction bases with no gene match: 6. The CDR3 spans 15 residues. The germline V gene has CDR1 SEHNR and CDR2 FQNEAQ (reference sequence). In DNA form, the CDR3 reads TGTGCCAGCAGCCCGAGCGGGGGGAGGTACAATGAGCAGTTCTTC. It specifies CASSPSGGRYNEQFF. The variable domain in full, completed from reference TRBV7-9 and TRBJ2-1, reads DTGVSQNPRHKITKRGQNVTFRCDPISEHNRLYWYRQTLGQGPEFLTYFQNEAQLEKSRLLSDRFSAERPKGSFSTLEIQRTEQGDSAMYLCASSPSGGRYNEQFFGPGTRLTVL.

The chain recombines TRBV7-4 with TRBJ2-7; 7 bases are a match to TRBD2. Germline V gene lookup returns CDR1 SGHVT and CDR2 SQSDAQ. This CDR3 is 13 amino acids long. Losses at the gene ends were 4 bases for V and 0 bases for J; bases not matched to a gene: 0. The CDR3 DNA follows: TGTGCCAGCAGCTGGGAGGGCTCCTACGAGCAGTACTTC. Translation: CASSWEGSYEQYF. Variable domain in full (rest from reference TRBV7-4 and TRBJ2-7): GAGVSQSPRYKVAKRGRDVALRCDSISGHVTLYWYRQTLGQGSEVLTYSQSDAQRDKSGRPSGRFSAERPERSVSTLKIQRTEQGDSAVYLCASSWEGSYEQYFGPGTRLTVT.

J is TRBJ1-4 and V is TRBV27, with D possibly TRBD1 on 6 matching bases. Germline V gene data show CDR1 as MNHEY and CDR2 as SMNVEV (reference sequence). CDR3 length: 15 amino acids. The ends were cut back, 2 bases at V and 5 bases at J, with 12 bases in the middle. The DNA for the CDR3 is TGTGCCAGCAGTTTAGTGAGGGACAAGAATGAAAAACTGTTTTTT. This codes for CASSLVRDKNEKLFF.

The chain is built from TRBV6-1 and TRBJ2-3; weak D call: TRBD2 (7 bases). V was pared by 2 bases and J by 1 base, with 13 bases between. Germline loops: CDR1 MNHNS, CDR2 SASEGT. The CDR3 has 16 amino acids. CDR3 nucleotides: TGTGCCAGCAGTGAAAGTGTAGGGGGGGGCACAGATACGCAGTATTTT. This sequence encodes CASSESVGGGTDTQYF.

This chain links TRBV9 with TRBJ2-2, with D tentatively TRBD2 (5 bases). The CDR3 covers 16 residues. Trimming stripped 0 bases from V and 0 bases from J, with 9 bases between. Germline V lookup: CDR1 SGDLS, CDR2 YYNGEE. In nucleotides, the CDR3 is TGTGCCAGCAGCGTAGGAGCGGAATCGAACACCGGGGAGCTGTTTTTT. Amino acids: CASSVGAESNTGELFF.

The chain couples TRBV7-3 to TRBJ2-5, with 7 nucleotides matching TRBD2. V was pared by 2 bases and J by 0 bases, with 9 bases of the junction left unmatched. CDR1 SGHTA and CDR2 FQGTGA come from the germline V gene. CDR3 size: 17 residues. CDR3 protein: CASSLDGPGGDQETQYF. The CDR3 nucleotides are TGTGCCAGCAGCTTAGATGGGCCTGGGGGGGACCAAGAGACCCAGTACTTC.

The rearrangement joins TRBV19 to TRBJ1-3; 8 nucleotides line up with TRBD1. The CDR3 covers 15 residues. Germline V gene sequence: CDR1 LNHDA, CDR2 SQIVND (reference sequence). V trimming: 7 bases; J trimming: 0 bases; junction bases outside the gene matches: 5. CDR3 region: CASNGQGLSGNTIYF. CDR3 nucleotide sequence: TGTGCCAGTAACGGACAGGGACTCTCTGGAAACACCATATATTTT.

The chain is built from TRBV7-9 and TRBJ2-5; a weak D match, TRBD1 (6 bases). Near its end, the DNA agrees better with TRBJ2-7, so the J call may be wrong. Per germline, CDR1 SEHNR and CDR2 FQNEAQ (reference sequence). The CDR3 totals 13 residues. The CDR3 region is CASSADSYYEQYF. The CDR3 DNA is TGTGCCAGCAGCGCGGACAGCTACTACGAGCAGTACTTC.

This chain links TRBV19 with TRBJ1-1, with D possibly matching TRBD1 (6 bases). The CDR3 sequence is 14 residues long. Germline V gene sequence: CDR1 LNHDA, CDR2 SQIVND (reference sequence). V was clipped by 5 bases and J by 5 bases, with 15 bases between them. The CDR3 loop reads CASSSPDRLTEAFF. CDR3 in DNA: TGTGCCAGTAGTTCGCCGGACAGACTAACTGAAGCTTTCTTT.

As DNA, the CDR3 is TGCGCCAGCAGCTCCCCGTGGGACAGGTACAATGAGCAGTTCTTC. It yields the protein CASSSPWDRYNEQFF. The chain is built from TRBV5-1 and TRBJ2-1; TRBD1 matches at 8 bases. CDR3 length: 15 residues. V shed 3 bases and J 4 bases; nucleotides not matched to a gene: 6. Germline V gene data show CDR1 as SGHRS and CDR2 as YFSETQ.

The rearrangement uses TRBV4-1 and TRBJ2-5; TRBD2 is a possible D gene (6 bases). V was cut by 1 base and J by 2 bases, with 8 bases left in between. The germline V gene encodes CDR1 MGHRA and CDR2 YSYEKL. The CDR3 has 14 amino acids. The CDR3: CASSQGSGQETQYF. The CDR3 DNA sequence: TGCGCCAGCAGCCAAGGTAGCGGACAAGAGACCCAGTACTTC.

The chain employs TRBV2 and TRBJ2-1; 8 nucleotides agree with TRBD2. Unmatched junction bases numbered 3, after V lost 4 bases and J lost 4 bases. This CDR3 has 14 residues. CDR1 SNHLY and CDR2 FYNNEI come from the germline V gene. The CDR3 reads CASSGLAGYNEQFF. Here the CDR3 DNA reads TGTGCCAGCAGTGGGTTAGCGGGATACAATGAGCAGTTCTTC.

This clone was recorded only once. The V call is TRBV28, the J call TRBJ1-3; D ambiguous. V was clipped by 6 bases and J by 0 bases, with 15 bases between them. This CDR3 spans 16 amino acids. Germline lookup yields CDR1 MDHEN and CDR2 SYDVKM. DNA of the CDR3: TGTGCCAGCAGCCCCCGGACTCAGCACTCTGGAAACACCATATATTTT. Its protein is CASSPRTQHSGNTIYF.